Shown below are 27 T cell receptor beta chains from a single sample sequenced in a study of response to subunit inactivated influenza vaccine (dated by TCRdb to 2016 to 2019). The library was made by RT-PCR. The sequencing machine was an Illumina HiSeq 2500. The public reads were reprocessed in TCRdb via fastp at Q25 and MiXCR, keeping in-frame beta chains. All rows with the same CDR3 protein become a single entry with the most common DNA and genes. Here the sample has about 610,000 distinct CDR3 sequences; about 15% occur a single time. The ten largest account for 11% of the sample. The sequencing here drew on PBMCs from blood, taken 11 to 12 days after vaccination. These receptors originate from a man aged 50 to 60 who received an inactivated influenza vaccine. Donor details come from another sample of the same person, matched by shared clones.

The table lists this clonotype with a few counts. V gene TRBV20-1 combines with J gene TRBJ2-1; weak D call: TRBD2 (6 bases). Looked up from germline, CDR1 is DFQATT and CDR2 is SNEGSKA (reference sequence). There are 13 residues in the CDR3. The ends were cut back, 1 base at V and 7 bases at J, with 11 bases in the middle. The CDR3: CSARAGLFNEQFF. The CDR3, as DNA: TGCAGTGCTAGAGCAGGACTATTTAATGAGCAGTTCTTC.

CDR3 sequence reads: CATKGSLSTDTQYF. CDR3 DNA: TGTGCCACCAAGGGGTCACTTAGCACAGATACGCAGTATTTT. V is TRBV28 and J is TRBJ2-3; perhaps TRBD1 as D (5 bases). CDR1 and CDR2 (germline): MDHEN, SYDVKM. V lost 10 bases to trimming and J lost 0 bases, with 14 bases between them. The CDR3 sequence is 14 residues long.

This clonotype has more than one count but fewer than ten. The CDR3 spells CSADYSGLETQYF. DNA of the CDR3: TGCAGTGCGGACTATAGCGGATTGGAGACCCAGTACTTC. V is TRBV20-1 and J is TRBJ2-5, with a possible D match to TRBD2 (6 bases). This CDR3 spans 13 amino acids. V was clipped by 6 bases and J by 5 bases, with 16 bases between them. CDR1 DFQATT and CDR2 SNEGSKA come from the germline V gene (reference sequence).

Only a few counts were recorded for this clonotype. CDR3 coding DNA: TGTGCCAGCAGCATACTAGGCGGGGAGCTGTTTTTT. The encoded protein is CASSILGGELFF. The chain links TRBV25-1 to TRBJ2-2; tentative D call: TRBD2 (5 bases). This CDR3 is built from 12 residues. V lost 6 bases to trimming and J lost 7 bases, with 9 bases between them. Germline CDR1 is MGHDK and CDR2 is SYGVNS.

This clonotype was seen a handful of times. The chain joins TRBV3-1 to TRBJ2-2; D is possibly TRBD2 (5 bases). The V end was cut by 6 bases, the J end by 3 bases, with 11 bases between. Germline V gene data show CDR1 as LGHDT and CDR2 as YNNKEL (reference sequence). The CDR3 spans 14 residues. CDR3 amino acids: CASRPGIYTGELFF. Written as DNA, the CDR3 is TGTGCCAGCAGACCCGGGATTTACACCGGGGAGCTGTTTTTT.

The chain uses TRBV29-1 and TRBJ2-3; 8 bases align to TRBD1. Germline V lookup: CDR1 SQVTM, CDR2 ANQGSEA. J lost 0 bases, V lost 8 bases, and 7 bases had no gene match. The CDR3 has 14 residues. The chain's CDR3 is CSFSTGASTDTQYF. CDR3 in DNA: TGCAGCTTCTCGACAGGGGCTAGCACAGATACGCAGTATTTT.

The J gene is TRBJ1-2, the V gene TRBV4-3, with a weak D call TRBD1 (5 bases). The CDR3 has 15 amino acids. V was cut by 2 bases and J by 0 bases, with 10 bases left in between. The germline V gene has CDR1 LGHNA and CDR2 YSLEER. The DNA of the CDR3 is TGCGCCAGCAGCCAATTCAGGGAAACTAACTATGGCTACACCTTC. It encodes CASSQFRETNYGYTF.

The genes are TRBV7-8 and TRBJ1-3; D remains ambiguous. V gave up 5 bases and J gave up 4 bases, with 12 bases separating them. The germline gives CDR1 SGHVS, CDR2 FQNEAQ. The CDR3 runs 14 residues. DNA of the CDR3: TGTGCCAGCAGCACCGGCATCCTCGGAAACACCATATATTTT. Protein: CASSTGILGNTIYF.

The chain uses TRBV7-9 and TRBJ1-2; 7 bases match TRBD1. The CDR3 consists of 15 residues. Germline CDR1 and CDR2: SEHNR and FQNEAQ (reference sequence). The J segment lost 6 bases and the V segment lost 5 bases, leaving 12 bases of the junction unmatched. The CDR3 is CASSLTRDRVDGYTF. The DNA of the CDR3 is TGTGCCAGCAGCCTAACGAGGGACAGAGTTGATGGCTACACCTTC.

This clonotype appeared many times. This chain links TRBV12-3 or TRBV12-4 with TRBJ2-1; D is possibly TRBD1 (5 bases). The CDR3 is 15 residues long. The ends were cut back, 3 bases at V and 0 bases at J, with 9 bases in the middle. The CDR3 coding sequence is TGTGCCAGCAGTTTCGGTGACAGCTCCTACAATGAGCAGTTCTTC. This codes for CASSFGDSSYNEQFF.

The chain employs TRBV15 and TRBJ1-4, with D perhaps matching TRBD1 (5 bases). V lost 8 bases and J lost 5, with 15 bases in between. Germline V gives CDR1 LNHNV, CDR2 YYDKDF (reference sequence). The CDR3 length is 14 residues. CDR3 sequence reads: CATSARGGNEKLFF. In nucleotides, the CDR3 is TGTGCCACCTCAGCGCGGGGCGGAAATGAAAAACTGTTTTTT.

This clonotype was seen at least ten times. The V call is TRBV10-3, the J call TRBJ2-7; the D gene could be TRBD1 or TRBD2 (6 bases each). Between the trimmed V and J ends, which lost 8 bases and 6 bases, there was a span of 11 bases. The CDR3 has 11 residues. In germline, CDR1 is ENHRY, CDR2 SYGVKD. The DNA of the CDR3 is TGTGCCATCTCCAGGGGAGGCGAGCAGTACTTC. Encoded protein: CAISRGGEQYF.

This clonotype was seen only a few times. The V call is TRBV20-1, the J call TRBJ2-5; D is possibly TRBD2 (7 bases). Germline assignment: CDR1 DFQATT and CDR2 SNEGSKA (reference sequence). Trimming left V 0 bases short and J 5 bases short, with 16 bases between. The CDR3 consists of 15 residues. CDR3 in amino acids: CSARDDAGAWETQYF. CDR3 sequence (DNA): TGCAGTGCTAGAGATGATGCGGGGGCCTGGGAGACCCAGTACTTC.

This clonotype showed up just a few times. The rearrangement joins TRBV12-3 or TRBV12-4 to TRBJ1-2; 10 bases match TRBD1. CDR3 length: 15 residues. V lost 3 bases and J lost 2; bases outside the gene matches: 3. The CDR3 sequence is CASSFRTGGNYGYTF. The DNA of the CDR3 is TGTGCCAGCAGTTTCAGGACAGGGGGAAACTATGGCTACACCTTC.

The V and J genes are TRBV21-1 and TRBJ2-1. TRBV21-1 is flagged as a pseudogene. The length of the CDR3 is 10 residues. CDR3: CATVVQAEFF. The DNA for the CDR3 is TGTGCCACCGTGGTCCAGGCTGAGTTCTTC.

The rearrangement links TRBV9 to TRBJ2-5; D ambiguous. Trimming cost V 3 bases and J 7 bases, with 13 bases left between them. This CDR3 comprises 13 residues. The germline V gene has CDR1 SGDLS and CDR2 YYNGEE. The DNA of the CDR3 is TGTGCCAGCAGCGCCCACACGTGGGGGACCCAGTACTTC. Amino acid sequence: CASSAHTWGTQYF.

The gene calls are TRBV6-2 or TRBV6-3 and TRBJ1-5, with D unclear. Trimming took off 2 bases at V and 0 bases at J, with 11 bases between the two ends. Germline CDR1 reads MNHEY; CDR2 reads SVGEGT. The CDR3 spans 16 residues. The CDR3 spells CASSYPPGASNQPQHF. The CDR3 DNA is TGTGCCAGCAGTTACCCTCCAGGCGCTAGCAATCAGCCCCAGCATTTT.

V and J are TRBV7-9 and TRBJ2-5; 7 bases are a match to TRBD1. J gave up 4 bases and V 3 bases, and 8 bases lay outside the gene matches. CDR1 is SEHNR and CDR2 is FQNEAQ in the germline V gene (reference sequence). This CDR3 contains 15 residues. The CDR3 DNA reads TGTGCCAGCAGCTTTAAAACAGGGGAGCGAGAGACCCAGTACTTC. Amino acid sequence: CASSFKTGERETQYF.

This chain joins TRBV29-1 and TRBJ2-3; D may be TRBD1 (6 bases). The germline V gene has CDR1 SQVTM and CDR2 ANQGSEA. The V end lost 3 bases, the J end lost 4 bases, and 20 bases lay between the germline ends. The CDR3 contains 16 residues. The CDR3 region is CSVEPVGGPGSDTQYF. The CDR3 region has the DNA TGCAGCGTTGAGCCGGTAGGGGGACCTGGGTCAGATACGCAGTATTTT.

The rearrangement uses TRBV4-3 and TRBJ2-3; D gene uncertain. The CDR3 totals 13 residues. Germline V lookup: CDR1 LGHNA, CDR2 YSLEER. The ends were cut back, 2 bases at V and 6 bases at J, with 9 bases in the middle. CDR3 nucleotide sequence: TGCGCCAGCAGCCAACGGGCCCGGGATACGCAGTATTTT. Amino acids: CASSQRARDTQYF.

This clonotype was counted a few times. The V and J genes are TRBV4-3 and TRBJ2-3; 7 bases align to TRBD2. V dropped 1 base and J dropped 1; count of bases not matched to a gene: 8. CDR3 length: 17 residues. The germline gives CDR1 LGHNA, CDR2 YSLEER. The CDR3 protein is CASSQGPAGAGTDTQYF. The CDR3 DNA reads TGCGCCAGCAGCCAAGGTCCCGCGGGAGCGGGCACAGATACGCAGTATTTT.

This clonotype was seen only a few times. CDR3 nucleotides: TGCAGCGTGCGGGACAACTACGAGCAGTACTTC. Amino acid sequence: CSVRDNYEQYF. V and J are TRBV29-1 and TRBJ2-7; TRBD1 or TRBD2 may be the D gene (6 bases each). This CDR3 has 11 residues. V shed 6 bases and J shed 3 bases, with 9 bases lying between them. CDR1 and CDR2 (germline): SQVTM, ANQGSEA.

The V and J genes are TRBV20-1 and TRBJ2-7; D is possibly TRBD2 (6 bases). The CDR3 contains 15 residues. V dropped 1 base and J dropped 6 bases, with 19 bases sitting between them. Germline V lookup: CDR1 DFQATT, CDR2 SNEGSKA (reference sequence). For the CDR3, the DNA is TGCAGTGCTAGAGCCCCAAAGGGTAGCGGTGTCGAGCAGTACTTC. This sequence encodes CSARAPKGSGVEQYF.

At least ten counts were recorded for this clonotype. The chain couples TRBV4-3 to TRBJ1-1, with 8 bases matching TRBD1. V shed 3 bases, J shed 4 bases, and the junction held 7 bases outside the gene matches. The germline gives CDR1 LGHNA, CDR2 YSLEER. The CDR3 is made up of 15 amino acids. The CDR3 region is CASSHPGTGSTEAFF. DNA for the CDR3: TGCGCCAGCAGCCACCCCGGGACAGGCTCCACTGAAGCTTTCTTT.

Only a few counts were recorded for this clonotype. The CDR3 DNA is TGTGCCAGCAGCTTCGCGACAGGGAGGTACAATGAGCAGTTCTTC. It yields the protein CASSFATGRYNEQFF. The chain links TRBV7-2 to TRBJ2-1; possible D gene TRBD1, 7 bases. The germline V gene encodes CDR1 SGHTA and CDR2 FQGNSA. V lost 3 bases and J 4 bases, leaving 13 bases between the germline ends. This CDR3 spans 15 amino acids.

This clonotype was found many times. The J gene is TRBJ2-7, the V gene TRBV7-2; TRBD2 matches at 10 bases. The CDR3 is made up of 13 amino acids. Germline CDR1 and CDR2: SGHTA and FQGNSA. V trimming: 5 bases; J trimming: 2 bases; junction bases outside the gene matches: 0. For the CDR3, the DNA is TGTGCCAGCAGCACTAGCGGGGCCTACGAGCAGTACTTC. Encoded protein: CASSTSGAYEQYF. Full variable domain (missing parts from reference TRBV7-2 and TRBJ2-7): GAGVSQSPSNKVTEKGKDVELRCDPISGHTALYWYRQSLGQGLEFLIYFQGNSAPDKSGLPSDRFSAERTGGSVSTLTIQRTQQEDSAVYLCASSTSGAYEQYFGPGTRLTVT.

This rearrangement joins TRBV25-1 to TRBJ1-6; TRBD1 is a possible D gene (6 bases). V was trimmed by 3 bases and J by 9 bases, leaving 18 bases between them. The CDR3 covers 16 residues. Germline CDR1 reads MGHDK; CDR2 reads SYGVNS. The CDR3 here is CASSEVGSGAGSPLHF. CDR3 nucleotide sequence: TGTGCCAGCAGTGAGGTTGGGTCAGGGGCTGGTTCACCCCTCCACTTT.